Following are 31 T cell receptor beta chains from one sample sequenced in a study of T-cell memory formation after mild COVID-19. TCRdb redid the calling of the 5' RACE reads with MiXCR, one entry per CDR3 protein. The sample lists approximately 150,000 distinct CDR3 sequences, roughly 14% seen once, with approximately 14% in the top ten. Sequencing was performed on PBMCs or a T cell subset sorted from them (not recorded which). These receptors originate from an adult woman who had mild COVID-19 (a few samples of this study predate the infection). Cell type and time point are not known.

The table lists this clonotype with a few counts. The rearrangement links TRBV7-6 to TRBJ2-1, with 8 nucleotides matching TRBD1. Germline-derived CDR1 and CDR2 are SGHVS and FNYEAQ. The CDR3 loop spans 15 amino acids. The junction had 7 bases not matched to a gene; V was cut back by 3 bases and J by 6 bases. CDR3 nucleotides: TGTGCCAGCAGCTTTGGGACAGGCCCGGGCAATGAGCAGTTCTTC. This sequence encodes CASSFGTGPGNEQFF.

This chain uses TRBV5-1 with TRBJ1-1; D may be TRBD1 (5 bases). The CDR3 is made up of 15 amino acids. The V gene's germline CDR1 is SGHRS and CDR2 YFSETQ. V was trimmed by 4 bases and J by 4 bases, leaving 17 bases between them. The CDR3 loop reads CASSPDGARGTEAFF. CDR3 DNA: TGCGCCAGCAGCCCGGACGGGGCGCGGGGCACTGAAGCTTTCTTT.

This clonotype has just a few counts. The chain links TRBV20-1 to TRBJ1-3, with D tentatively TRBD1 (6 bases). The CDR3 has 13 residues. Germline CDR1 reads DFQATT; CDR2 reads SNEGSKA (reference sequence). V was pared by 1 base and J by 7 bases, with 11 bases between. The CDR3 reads CSARGLQGNTIYF. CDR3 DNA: TGCAGTGCTAGAGGGCTTCAGGGGAACACCATATATTTT.

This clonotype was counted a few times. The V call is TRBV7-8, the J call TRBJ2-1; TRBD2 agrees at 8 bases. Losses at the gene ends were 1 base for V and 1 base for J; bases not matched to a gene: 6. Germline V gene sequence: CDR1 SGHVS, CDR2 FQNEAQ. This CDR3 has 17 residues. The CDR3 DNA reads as TGTGCCAGCAGCTTAGGCCTAGCGGGTGGATCCTACAATGAGCAGTTCTTC. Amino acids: CASSLGLAGGSYNEQFF.

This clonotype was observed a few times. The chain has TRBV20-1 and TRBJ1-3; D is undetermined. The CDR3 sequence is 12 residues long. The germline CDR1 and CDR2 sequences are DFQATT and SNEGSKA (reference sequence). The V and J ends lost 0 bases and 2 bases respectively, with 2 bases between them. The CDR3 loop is CSAREAGNTIYF. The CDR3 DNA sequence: TGCAGTGCTAGAGAGGCTGGAAACACCATATATTTT.

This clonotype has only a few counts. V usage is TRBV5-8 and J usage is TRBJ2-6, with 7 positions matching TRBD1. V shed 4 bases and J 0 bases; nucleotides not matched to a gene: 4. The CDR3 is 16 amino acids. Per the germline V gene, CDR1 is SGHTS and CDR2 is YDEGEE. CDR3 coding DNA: TGTGCCAGCAGCAGGGGGCAGCCCTCTGGGGCCAACGTCCTGACTTTC. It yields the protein CASSRGQPSGANVLTF.

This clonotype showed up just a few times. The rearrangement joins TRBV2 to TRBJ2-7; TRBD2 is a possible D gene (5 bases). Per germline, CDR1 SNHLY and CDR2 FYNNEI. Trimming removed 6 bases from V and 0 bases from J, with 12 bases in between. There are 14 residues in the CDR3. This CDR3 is CASSYGIYSYEQYF. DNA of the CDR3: TGTGCCAGCAGCTACGGGATCTACTCCTACGAGCAGTACTTC.

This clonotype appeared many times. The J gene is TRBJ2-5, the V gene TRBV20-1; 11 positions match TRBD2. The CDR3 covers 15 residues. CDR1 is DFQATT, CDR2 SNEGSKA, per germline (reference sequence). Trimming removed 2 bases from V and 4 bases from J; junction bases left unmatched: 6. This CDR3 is CSARTRLAGRETQYF. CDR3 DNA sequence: TGCAGTGCTAGAACCCGACTAGCGGGACGAGAGACCCAGTACTTC.

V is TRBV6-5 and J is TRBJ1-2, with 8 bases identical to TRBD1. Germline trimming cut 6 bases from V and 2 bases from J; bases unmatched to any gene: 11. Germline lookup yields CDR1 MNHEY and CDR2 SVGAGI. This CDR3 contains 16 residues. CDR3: CASSLHRDRPNYGYTF. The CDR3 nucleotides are TGTGCCAGCAGCTTACACCGGGACAGGCCGAACTATGGCTACACCTTC.

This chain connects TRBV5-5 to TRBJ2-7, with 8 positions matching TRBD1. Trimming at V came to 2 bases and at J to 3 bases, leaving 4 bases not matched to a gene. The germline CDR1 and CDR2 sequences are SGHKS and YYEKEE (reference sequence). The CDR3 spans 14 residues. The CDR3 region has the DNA TGTGCCAGCAGCTTCGGGACAGGAAACTACGAGCAGTACTTC. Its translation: CASSFGTGNYEQYF.

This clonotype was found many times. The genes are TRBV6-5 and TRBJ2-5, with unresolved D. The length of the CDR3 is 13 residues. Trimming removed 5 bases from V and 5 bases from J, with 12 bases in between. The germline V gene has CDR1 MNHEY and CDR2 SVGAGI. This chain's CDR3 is CASSRYPRETQYF. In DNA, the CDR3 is TGTGCCAGCAGTCGCTACCCTAGGGAGACCCAGTACTTC.

This CDR3 is CASSFGDEQYF. The CDR3 region has the DNA TGTGCCAGCAGTTTTGGTGACGAGCAGTACTTC. The chain carries TRBV12-3 or TRBV12-4 and TRBJ2-7; D unclear. The V end was cut by 3 bases, the J end by 5 bases, with 5 bases between. This CDR3 is built from 11 residues.

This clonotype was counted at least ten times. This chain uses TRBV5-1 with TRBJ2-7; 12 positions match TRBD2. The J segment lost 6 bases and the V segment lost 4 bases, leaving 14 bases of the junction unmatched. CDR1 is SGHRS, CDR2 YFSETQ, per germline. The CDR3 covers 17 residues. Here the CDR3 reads CASSPGLAGPATGEQYF. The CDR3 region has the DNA TGCGCCAGCAGCCCGGGACTAGCGGGCCCCGCGACGGGCGAGCAGTACTTC.

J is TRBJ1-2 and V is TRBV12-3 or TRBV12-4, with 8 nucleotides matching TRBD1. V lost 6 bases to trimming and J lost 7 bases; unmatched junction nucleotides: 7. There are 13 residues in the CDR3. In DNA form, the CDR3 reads TGTGCCAGCAGGGCGACAGGGGTCGGTGGCTACACCTTC. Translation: CASRATGVGGYTF.

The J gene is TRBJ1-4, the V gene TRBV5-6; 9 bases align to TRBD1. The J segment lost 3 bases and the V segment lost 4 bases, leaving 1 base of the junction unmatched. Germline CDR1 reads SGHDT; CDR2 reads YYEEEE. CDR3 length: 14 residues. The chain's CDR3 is CASSTGGPNEKLFF. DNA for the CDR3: TGTGCCAGCAGCACAGGGGGCCCTAATGAAAAACTGTTTTTT.

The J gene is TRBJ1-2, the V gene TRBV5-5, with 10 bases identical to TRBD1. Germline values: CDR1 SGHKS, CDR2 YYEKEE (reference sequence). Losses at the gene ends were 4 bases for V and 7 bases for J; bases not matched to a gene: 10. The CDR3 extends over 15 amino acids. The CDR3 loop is CASSGSEDRGTGYTF. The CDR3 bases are TGTGCCAGCAGCGGCTCAGAGGACAGGGGGACTGGCTACACCTTC.

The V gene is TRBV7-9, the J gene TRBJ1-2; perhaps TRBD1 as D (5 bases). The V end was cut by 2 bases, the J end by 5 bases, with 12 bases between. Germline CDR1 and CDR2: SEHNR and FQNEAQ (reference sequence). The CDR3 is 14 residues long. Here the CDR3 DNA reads TGTGCCAGCAGCTTACGAGGGGACCCATATGGCTACACCTTC. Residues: CASSLRGDPYGYTF.

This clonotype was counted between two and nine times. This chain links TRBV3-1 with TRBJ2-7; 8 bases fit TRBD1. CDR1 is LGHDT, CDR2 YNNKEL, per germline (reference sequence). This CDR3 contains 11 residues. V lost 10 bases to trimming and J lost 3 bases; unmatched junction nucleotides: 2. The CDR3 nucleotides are TGTGCCACAGGACAGGGCTACGAGCAGTACTTC. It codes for CATGQGYEQYF.

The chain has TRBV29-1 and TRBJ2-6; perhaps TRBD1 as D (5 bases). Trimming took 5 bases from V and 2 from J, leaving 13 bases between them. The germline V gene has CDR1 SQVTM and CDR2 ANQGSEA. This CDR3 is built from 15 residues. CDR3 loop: CSVWSGSPGANVLTF. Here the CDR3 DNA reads TGCAGCGTTTGGTCAGGGTCTCCTGGGGCCAACGTCCTGACTTTC.

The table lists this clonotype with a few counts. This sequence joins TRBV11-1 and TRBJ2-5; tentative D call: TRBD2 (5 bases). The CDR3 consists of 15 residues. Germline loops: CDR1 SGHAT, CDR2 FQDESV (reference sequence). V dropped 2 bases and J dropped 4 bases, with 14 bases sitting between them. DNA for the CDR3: TGTGCCAGCAGCTTACGTACAGCGGCAGCAGAGACCCAGTACTTC. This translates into CASSLRTAAAETQYF.

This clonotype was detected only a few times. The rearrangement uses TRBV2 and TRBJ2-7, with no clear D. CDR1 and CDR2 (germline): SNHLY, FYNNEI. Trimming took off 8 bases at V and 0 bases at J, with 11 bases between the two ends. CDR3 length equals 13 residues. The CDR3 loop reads CASAWTDSYEQYF. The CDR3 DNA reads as TGTGCCAGCGCCTGGACGGACTCCTACGAGCAGTACTTC.

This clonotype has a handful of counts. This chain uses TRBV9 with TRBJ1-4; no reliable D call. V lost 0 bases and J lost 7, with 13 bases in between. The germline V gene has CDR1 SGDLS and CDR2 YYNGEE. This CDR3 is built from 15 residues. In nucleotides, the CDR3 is TGTGCCAGCAGCGTAGACGGGCACACGGGTGAAAAACTGTTTTTT. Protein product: CASSVDGHTGEKLFF.

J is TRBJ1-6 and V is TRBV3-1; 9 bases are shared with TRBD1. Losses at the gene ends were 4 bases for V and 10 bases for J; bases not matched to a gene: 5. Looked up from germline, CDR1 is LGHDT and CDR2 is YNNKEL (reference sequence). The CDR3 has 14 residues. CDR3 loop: CASSRTGVSSPLHF. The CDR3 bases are TGTGCCAGCAGCCGGACAGGGGTGTCATCACCCCTCCACTTT.

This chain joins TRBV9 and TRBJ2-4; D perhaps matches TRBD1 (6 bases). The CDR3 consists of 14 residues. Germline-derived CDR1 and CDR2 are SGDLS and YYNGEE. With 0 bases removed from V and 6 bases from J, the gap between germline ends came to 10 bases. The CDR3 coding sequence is TGTGCCAGCAGCGTAGAGGGCAGGGGAAACATTCAGTACTTC. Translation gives CASSVEGRGNIQYF.

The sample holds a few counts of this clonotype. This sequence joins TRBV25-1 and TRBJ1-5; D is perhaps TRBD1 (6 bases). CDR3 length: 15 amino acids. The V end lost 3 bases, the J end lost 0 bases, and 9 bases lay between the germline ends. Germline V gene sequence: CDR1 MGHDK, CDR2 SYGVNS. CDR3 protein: CASSDGGGSNQPQHF. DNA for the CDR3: TGTGCCAGCAGTGACGGAGGGGGTAGCAATCAGCCCCAGCATTTT. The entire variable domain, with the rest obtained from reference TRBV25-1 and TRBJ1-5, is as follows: EADIYQTPRYLVIGTGKKITLECSQTMGHDKMYWYQQDPGMELHLIHYSYGVNSTEKGDLSSESTVSRIRTEHFPLTLESARPSHTSQYLCASSDGGGSNQPQHFGDGTRLSIL.

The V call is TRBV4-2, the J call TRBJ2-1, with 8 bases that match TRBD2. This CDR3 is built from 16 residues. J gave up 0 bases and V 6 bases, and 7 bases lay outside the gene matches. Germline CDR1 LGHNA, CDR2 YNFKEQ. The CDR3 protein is CASSTTSASSYNEQFF. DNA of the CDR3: TGTGCCAGCAGTACGACTAGCGCGAGCTCCTACAATGAGCAGTTCTTC.

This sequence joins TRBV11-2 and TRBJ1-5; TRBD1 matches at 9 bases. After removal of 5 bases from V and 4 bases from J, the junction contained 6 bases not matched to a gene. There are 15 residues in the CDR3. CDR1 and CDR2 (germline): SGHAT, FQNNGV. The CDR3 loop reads CASSLDRGGNQPQHF. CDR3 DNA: TGTGCCAGCAGCCTCGACAGGGGGGGAAATCAGCCCCAGCATTTT.

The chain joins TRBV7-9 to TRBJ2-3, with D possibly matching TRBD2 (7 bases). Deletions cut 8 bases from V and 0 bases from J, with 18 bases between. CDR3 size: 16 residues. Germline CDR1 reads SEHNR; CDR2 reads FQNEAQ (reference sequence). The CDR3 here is CASFPGGSPSTDTQYF. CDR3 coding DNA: TGTGCCAGCTTCCCGGGGGGCTCCCCTAGCACAGATACGCAGTATTTT.

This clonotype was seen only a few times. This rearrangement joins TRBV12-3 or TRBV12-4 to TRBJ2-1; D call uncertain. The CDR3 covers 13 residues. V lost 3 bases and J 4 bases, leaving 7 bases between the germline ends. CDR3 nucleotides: TGTGCCAGCAGTTTGAAGGGATACAATGAGCAGTTCTTC. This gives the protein CASSLKGYNEQFF.

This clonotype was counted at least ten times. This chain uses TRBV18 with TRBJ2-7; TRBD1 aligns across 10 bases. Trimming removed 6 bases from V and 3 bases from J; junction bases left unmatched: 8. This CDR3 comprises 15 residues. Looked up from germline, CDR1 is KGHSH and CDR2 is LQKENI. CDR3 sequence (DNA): TGTGCCAGCTCTCCCGGGGACAGGGGTAGCTACGAGCAGTACTTC. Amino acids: CASSPGDRGSYEQYF.

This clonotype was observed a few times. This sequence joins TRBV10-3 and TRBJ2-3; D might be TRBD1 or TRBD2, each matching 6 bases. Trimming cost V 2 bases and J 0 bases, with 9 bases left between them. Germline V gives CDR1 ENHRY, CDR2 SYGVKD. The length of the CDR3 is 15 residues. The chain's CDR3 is CAISERGPSTDTQYF. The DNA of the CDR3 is TGTGCCATCAGTGAGCGGGGGCCAAGCACAGATACGCAGTATTTT.